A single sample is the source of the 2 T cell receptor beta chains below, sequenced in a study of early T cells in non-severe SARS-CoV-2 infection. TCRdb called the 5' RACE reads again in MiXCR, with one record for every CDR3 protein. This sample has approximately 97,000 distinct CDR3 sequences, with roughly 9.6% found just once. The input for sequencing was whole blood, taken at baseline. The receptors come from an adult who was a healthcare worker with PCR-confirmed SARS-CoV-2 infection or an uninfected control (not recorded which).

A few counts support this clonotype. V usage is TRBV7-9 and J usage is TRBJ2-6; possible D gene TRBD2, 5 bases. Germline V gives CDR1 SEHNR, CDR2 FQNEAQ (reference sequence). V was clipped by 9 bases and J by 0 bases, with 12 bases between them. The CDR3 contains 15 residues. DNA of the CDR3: TGTGCCAGTAAGCCGGCGGGCTCTGGGGCCAACGTCCTGACTTTC. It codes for CASKPAGSGANVLTF.

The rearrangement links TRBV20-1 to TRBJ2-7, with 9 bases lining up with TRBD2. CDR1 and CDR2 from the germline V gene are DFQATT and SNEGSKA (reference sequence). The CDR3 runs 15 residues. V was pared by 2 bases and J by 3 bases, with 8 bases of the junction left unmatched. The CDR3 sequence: CSARFRREGVYEQYF. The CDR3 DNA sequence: TGCAGTGCTAGATTCAGGCGGGAGGGCGTCTACGAGCAGTACTTC.